This TCR beta chain stems from a study of T cell responses to AZD1222 COVID-19 vaccine (dated by TCRdb to the early 2020s). Study-wide context: TCR sequencing was performed for roughly 240 trial participants, of whom about 200 were given two doses of AZD1222 and around 25 were given two doses of MenACWY control vaccine. Trial participants were enrolled by age into 18-55, 56-69 and 70-plus year subgroups, with 148, 28 and 57 TCR-sequenced participants respectively. Broad study findings and their caveats: The 56-69-year group was small, and its depth increase did not reach significance, likely because of low power. After two AZD1222 doses, spike-specific TCR breadth and depth were significantly higher than at day 0 and than in MenACWY recipients. Only 5 to 7 AZD1222 recipients were SARS-CoV-2 seropositive at baseline, limiting conclusions about previously exposed vaccinees. Participants were mostly white British, with more females than males. The authors suggested clonal diversity may have been underestimated. The vaccine-associated CD4 TCRs covered the entire spike protein, and the dominant responses fell in regions 160-218 and 743-854. Because no day 14 peak-response samples were available, the repertoires could be characterized only after the peak T cell response. Reportedly, almost half of the unique spike-specific TCRs recognized epitopes lying outside the regions that are mutated in the B.1.351 and B.1.1.7 variants.

Reading the label with the study, this specimen's time point is: about 28 days (+/-7) after the second vaccine dose. AZD1222 recipients given second doses at about 4 weeks or at about 12 weeks were pooled, since spike-specific TCR depth and breadth were not found to differ between the two schedules. Vaccinee samples came from UK trials COV001 and COV002, including a single-blind randomized controlled phase 2/3 trial of AZD1222 (ChAdOx1 nCoV-19) in healthy adults. Trial participant PBMC samples were collected at day 0 and day 28 after the second dose for TCRbeta chain sequencing. The CDR3 regions of human TCRbeta chains were subjected to immunosequencing. The authors processed their data as follows. TCRs in the repertoires were compared against a reference library of SARS-CoV-2-specific TCRs that had been generated with the MIRA antigen-specificity platform. Breadth was defined as the fraction of unique TCRs that were SARS-CoV-2-associated. Depth was defined as the fraction of total T cells that were SARS-CoV-2-associated. Using the MIRA data, each spike-specific TCR was assigned both to the spike region to which the TCR was reactive and to a CD4 or CD8 class. Log10-transformed breadth and depth values were compared by one-way ANOVA with Sidak's multiple comparisons tests. TCRdb holds this immuneACCESS table with in-frame rearrangements only. Some clones are missing; in checked studies, unresolved V genes explain under half, and the rest has no known cause. V and J calls and clone size are as listed in that table; D and trimming were resolved from the DNA. The sample contains 150,000 to 200,000 clones, around 85% of them found a single time. The ten largest clones represent around 1% of the sample.

As regards this clone: This clone's antigen is unknown. Per-base quality was not reported, and no clone a single base away is much larger than it.

V was cut back by 0 bases and J by 0 bases, leaving a gap of 11 bases between them. CDR1 and CDR2 were assigned from the germline V gene as SGHVS and FNYEAQ. The CDR3 holds 16 amino acids from the cysteine to the phenylalanine. CDR3 DNA only is kept here, 48 bases in frame from base 1. Sequencing used peripheral blood, obtained 28 days after the second AZD1222 dose. The sequence is built from TRBV7-6 and TRBJ2-5, with a weak D call of TRBD2 (5 bases match). The clonotype was recovered from an adult who received the AZD1222 COVID-19 vaccine. The DNA sequence follows: TGTGCCAGCAGCTTAGCAGGGAGCCGGGACCAAGAGACCCAGTACTTC. It codes for CASSLAGSRDQETQYF. Where the CDR3 stops, the reference TRBV7-6 and TRBJ2-5 genes take over; the full variable domain is GAGVSQSPRYKVTKRGQDVALRCDPISGHVSLYWYRQALGQGPEFLTYFNYEAQQDKSGLPNDRFSAERPEGSISTLTIQRTEQRDSAMYRCASSLAGSRDQETQYFGPGTRLLVL.